The 18 T cell receptor beta chains below come from one sample, sequenced in a study of cytomegalovirus exposure and HLA in healthy donors. This table comes from immunoSEQ multiplex PCR, and its TCRdb copy is limited to in-frame clones, with some not included. The sample consists of approximately 150,000 clones, around nine tenths of them appearing once. The sequenced sample was PBMCs. The receptors come from a man aged 18 to 30 in good health and CMV-seropositive.

V gene TRBV4-2 combines with J gene TRBJ2-7, with 12 bases that match TRBD2. The CDR3 runs to 15 residues. CDR1 is LGHNA, CDR2 YNFKEQ, per germline. The trim removed 5 bases at V and 4 bases at J, leaving 6 bases unmatched. The CDR3: CASSARLAGVYEQYF. The CDR3 nucleotides read TGTGCCAGCAGCGCACGACTAGCGGGGGTGTACGAGCAGTACTTC.

The chain uses TRBV6-5 and TRBJ2-2, with TRBD1 matching over 7 bases. The CDR3 is 15 amino acids. After removal of 7 bases from V and 2 bases from J, the junction contained 7 bases not matched to a gene. In germline, CDR1 is MNHEY, CDR2 SVGAGI. The CDR3 sequence: CASTVQGTNTGELFF. CDR3 sequence (DNA): TGTGCCAGCACTGTACAGGGGACCAACACCGGGGAGCTGTTTTTT.

The chain uses TRBV7-9 and TRBJ2-7; 10 bases fit TRBD1. Germline trimming cut 1 base from V and 3 bases from J; bases unmatched to any gene: 6. CDR1 and CDR2 (germline): SEHNR, FQNEAQ (reference sequence). CDR3 length: 16 residues. The CDR3 DNA reads as TGTGCCAGCAGCTTAGATTGGACAGGGGGATTCTACGAGCAGTACTTC. It codes for CASSLDWTGGFYEQYF.

The genes are TRBV7-9 and TRBJ2-3, with 7 bases fitting TRBD2. The J segment lost 2 bases and the V segment lost 0 bases, leaving 5 bases of the junction unmatched. The CDR3 extends over 16 amino acids. The V gene's germline CDR1 is SEHNR and CDR2 FQNEAQ (reference sequence). CDR3 DNA: TGTGCCAGCAGCTTAGCGGTGCGGGAGATCACAGATACGCAGTATTTT. It translates to CASSLAVREITDTQYF.

The J gene is TRBJ2-5, the V gene TRBV5-6; the match to TRBD2 covers 10 bases. The CDR3 covers 16 residues. The V gene end was trimmed by 3 bases and the J gene end by 5 bases; junction bases not matched to a gene: 10. CDR1 SGHDT and CDR2 YYEEEE come from the germline V gene. CDR3 bases: TGTGCCAGCAGCTCTCTAGCGGGAGCGCTGTTTGAGACCCAGTACTTC. It translates to CASSSLAGALFETQYF.

The V call is TRBV6-6, the J call TRBJ2-1, with 9 positions matching TRBD1. Germline V lookup: CDR1 MNHNY, CDR2 SVGAGI (reference sequence). The CDR3 has 13 amino acids. J lost 7 bases, V lost 6 bases, and 4 bases had no gene match. The CDR3 spells CASSVGTGNEQFF. The CDR3 DNA is TGTGCCAGCAGCGTAGGGACAGGGAATGAGCAGTTCTTC.

This clone was seen at least ten times. The chain has TRBV7-2 and TRBJ2-1; 11 nucleotides match TRBD2. The V and J ends lost 5 bases and 7 bases, in that order; junction bases with no gene match: 7. Per the germline V gene, CDR1 is SGHTA and CDR2 is FQGNSA. The CDR3 spans 15 residues. The CDR3 bases are TGTGCCAGCAGCATTAGCGGGAGGGCCTCTAATGAGCAGTTCTTC. It specifies CASSISGRASNEQFF.

This clone was seen only once. V gene TRBV7-6 combines with J gene TRBJ1-5; D is ambiguous. This CDR3 comprises 13 residues. The germline CDR1 and CDR2 sequences are SGHVS and FNYEAQ. V gave up 11 bases and J gave up 2 bases, with 13 bases separating them. CDR3 DNA sequence: TGTGCCGTGGGCAGGATGGGCAATCAGCCCCAGCATTTT. Amino acid sequence: CAVGRMGNQPQHF.

The chain employs TRBV5-1 and TRBJ2-7; 9 bases match TRBD1. This CDR3 spans 14 amino acids. The V gene end was trimmed by 3 bases and the J gene end by 6 bases; junction bases not matched to a gene: 7. The germline gives CDR1 SGHRS, CDR2 YFSETQ. CDR3 in amino acids: CASSSGDRETEQYF. The DNA of the CDR3 is TGCGCCAGCAGCTCTGGGGACAGGGAGACCGAGCAGTACTTC.

This clone was seen once. The V call is TRBV7-8, the J call TRBJ2-7; no clear D gene. The germline V and J ends were trimmed by 1 base and 1 base, with 8 bases remaining between them. Germline V CDR1 and CDR2: SGHVS, FQNEAQ. CDR3 length equals 14 residues. The CDR3 loop reads CASSLDSVSYEQYF. CDR3 coding DNA: TGTGCCAGCAGCTTAGATTCAGTATCCTACGAGCAGTACTTC.

This chain connects TRBV9 to TRBJ1-3; possible D gene TRBD1, 5 bases. Germline V lookup: CDR1 SGDLS, CDR2 YYNGEE. The V end was cut by 4 bases, the J end by 6 bases, with 14 bases between. The CDR3 has 14 amino acids. The CDR3 sequence is CASSPSRAENTIYF. CDR3 coding DNA: TGTGCCAGCAGCCCCAGCAGGGCCGAAAACACCATATATTTT.

The chain is built from TRBV7-2 and TRBJ2-6; D is unclear. Deletions cut 3 bases from V and 0 bases from J, with 6 bases between. In germline, CDR1 is SGHTA, CDR2 FQGNSA. The CDR3 spans 15 residues. CDR3 residues: CASSFWLSGANVLTF. The CDR3 DNA reads TGTGCCAGCAGCTTCTGGCTCTCTGGGGCCAACGTCCTGACTTTC.

V is TRBV2 and J is TRBJ1-2; D gene uncertain. This CDR3 region has 14 residues. V gave up 0 bases and J gave up 8 bases, with 13 bases separating them. Germline V gene data show CDR1 as SNHLY and CDR2 as FYNNEI. In DNA form, the CDR3 reads TGTGCCAGCAGTGAAGCCCTAGGACTCATCGGCTACACCTTC. This gives the protein CASSEALGLIGYTF. The whole variable domain, filled in from reference TRBV2 and TRBJ1-2, reads EPEVTQTPSHQVTQMGQEVILRCVPISNHLYFYWYRQILGQKVEFLVSFYNNEISEKSEIFDDQFSVERPDGSNFTLKIRSTKLEDSAMYFCASSEALGLIGYTFGSGTRLTVV.

V is TRBV30 and J is TRBJ1-1; D call uncertain. The CDR3 is 14 amino acids. V was clipped by 3 bases and J by 4 bases, with 15 bases between them. CDR1 and CDR2 (germline): GTSNPN, SVGIG (reference sequence). This CDR3 is CAWSRDTRVTEAFF. CDR3 in DNA: TGTGCCTGGAGCCGAGACACTCGTGTCACTGAAGCTTTCTTT.

The V and J genes are TRBV27 and TRBJ2-7; possible D gene TRBD2, 5 bases. The V gene's germline CDR1 is MNHEY and CDR2 SMNVEV (reference sequence). There are 12 residues in the CDR3. V dropped 5 bases and J dropped 5 bases, with 10 bases sitting between them. The CDR3 DNA reads as TGTGCCAGCAGTGCCCCCGGGGACGAGCAGTACTTC. Its protein is CASSAPGDEQYF.

The rearrangement joins TRBV27 to TRBJ1-5; TRBD1 matches 7 bases. This CDR3 is built from 16 residues. CDR1 MNHEY and CDR2 SMNVEV come from the germline V gene (reference sequence). V was clipped by 5 bases and J by 8 bases; unmatched bases: 15. CDR3 bases: TGTGCCAGCAGTCTCGACGGGACAGTCTCGAATAAGCCCCAGCATTTT. Amino acid sequence: CASSLDGTVSNKPQHF.

The V call is TRBV28, the J call TRBJ1-2; 7 bases match TRBD1. CDR1 MDHEN and CDR2 SYDVKM come from the germline V gene. V trimming: 4 bases; J trimming: 3 bases; junction bases outside the gene matches: 2. The length of the CDR3 is 13 residues. The CDR3 sequence: CASSSGQYYGYTF. The CDR3 nucleotides are TGTGCCAGCAGTTCGGGACAGTACTATGGCTACACCTTC.

This chain joins TRBV4-1 and TRBJ2-7; D is ambiguous. Germline CDR1 and CDR2: MGHRA and YSYEKL. The CDR3 contains 13 residues. V lost 1 base and J 5 bases, leaving 9 bases between the germline ends. The CDR3 coding sequence is TGCGCCAGCAGCCAAGGCAGTCTCGACGAGCAGTACTTC. It translates to CASSQGSLDEQYF.